Listed here are 32 T cell receptor beta chains from one sample, sequenced in a study of blood T cell repertoires in COVID-19. Method: immunoSEQ multiplex PCR; TCRdb's copy keeps in-frame clones and lacks some. This table holds roughly 290,000 clones, approximately 85% found once. Sequences were obtained from PBMCs or T cells enriched from blood (not recorded which). These TCRs come from a man aged 25 to 40 who had recovered from COVID-19.

With regard to this clone: The junction departs from germline at one end; a sequencing error may be responsible. V and J are TRBV10-3 and TRBJ1-2, with 7 nucleotides matching TRBD1. CDR3 length: 11 residues. Germline CDR1 ENHRY, CDR2 SYGVKD. The CDR3 sequence: CANSGGGGYTF. DNA of the CDR3: TGTGCCAACAGTGGAGGGGGCGGCTACACCTTC.

The rearrangement joins TRBV10-3 to TRBJ2-2, with 11 bases fitting TRBD2. The V gene's germline CDR1 is ENHRY and CDR2 SYGVKD. This CDR3 is built from 16 residues. Germline trimming cut 10 bases from V and 6 bases from J; bases unmatched to any gene: 13. The CDR3 DNA is TGTGCCACCCAAATACTAGCGGGGGAATACTCCGGGGAGCTGTTTTTT. This encodes CATQILAGEYSGELFF.

The chain carries TRBV5-1 and TRBJ2-2; TRBD2 agrees at 7 bases. With V trimmed by 7 bases and J by 0 bases, 6 bases remained unmatched. The CDR3 has 15 amino acids. Germline CDR1 SGHRS, CDR2 YFSETQ. CDR3 sequence: CASATAGANTGELFF. CDR3 in DNA: TGCGCCAGCGCCACCGCGGGAGCGAACACCGGGGAGCTGTTTTTT.

The chain combines TRBV6-4 with TRBJ2-3, with D maybe TRBD1 (6 bases). The CDR3 spans 14 residues. The germline V gene encodes CDR1 MRHNA and CDR2 SNTAGT. The V gene lost 6 bases and the J gene lost 2 bases, with 12 bases spanning the gap. CDR3 DNA sequence: TGTGCCAGCAGCCAGGGGAGACTCACAGATACGCAGTATTTT. This gives the protein CASSQGRLTDTQYF.

This chain uses TRBV14 with TRBJ1-1; 8 positions agree with TRBD1. Germline lookup yields CDR1 SGHDN and CDR2 FVKESK. V lost 5 bases to trimming and J lost 0 bases; unmatched junction nucleotides: 14. The CDR3 consists of 18 residues. The CDR3 nucleotides read TGTGCCAGCAGCAACCCAGGGGGGACAGGCAACATGAACACTGAAGCTTTCTTT. Protein sequence: CASSNPGGTGNMNTEAFF.

This chain uses TRBV27 with TRBJ1-5; TRBD1 matches at 7 bases. V dropped 5 bases and J dropped 4; count of bases not matched to a gene: 2. CDR1 is MNHEY and CDR2 is SMNVEV in the germline V gene (reference sequence). CDR3 size: 13 residues. The CDR3 loop is CASSRQGNQPQHF. CDR3 nucleotide sequence: TGTGCCAGCAGTCGACAGGGTAATCAGCCCCAGCATTTT.

The genes are TRBV25-1 and TRBJ1-5, with 7 bases fitting TRBD1. Germline CDR1 is MGHDK and CDR2 is SYGVNS. The ends lost 3 bases at V and 5 bases at J; junction bases unmatched: 4. The CDR3 has 14 amino acids. As DNA, the CDR3 is TGTGCCAGCAGTGAGACAGGGTCTGATCAGCCCCAGCATTTT. Translated, it gives CASSETGSDQPQHF.

The gene calls are TRBV19 and TRBJ1-1, with D maybe TRBD1 (6 bases). This CDR3 contains 14 residues. The germline gives CDR1 LNHDA, CDR2 SQIVND (reference sequence). Trimming took off 3 bases at V and 3 bases at J, with 11 bases between the two ends. The CDR3, as DNA: TGTGCCAGTAGTATCGGACAGCTGGACACTGAAGCTTTCTTT. Translation gives CASSIGQLDTEAFF.

The chain links TRBV12-5 to TRBJ2-5; TRBD1 matches at 7 bases. V shed 6 bases and J 2 bases; nucleotides not matched to a gene: 6. Per the germline V gene, CDR1 is LGHNT and CDR2 is FRNRAP. There are 14 residues in the CDR3. CDR3 residues: CASGNGQEQETQYF. CDR3 sequence (DNA): TGTGCTAGTGGGAACGGACAGGAGCAAGAGACCCAGTACTTC.

The chain recombines TRBV10-3 with TRBJ1-2, with TRBD1 matching over 8 bases. This CDR3 is built from 14 residues. J lost 8 bases, V lost 1 base, and 6 bases had no gene match. The germline gives CDR1 ENHRY, CDR2 SYGVKD. The DNA of the CDR3 is TGTGCCATCAGTGAGTTGGACAGGGCGTACGGCTACACCTTC. It is translated as CAISELDRAYGYTF.

This chain joins TRBV9 and TRBJ2-1, with TRBD2 matching 7 bases. The germline gives CDR1 SGDLS, CDR2 YYNGEE. Trimming at V came to 0 bases and at J to 3 bases, leaving 6 bases not matched to a gene. This CDR3 comprises 16 residues. CDR3 coding DNA: TGTGCCAGCAGCGTAGGGGGAGCGGGACGCTACAATGAGCAGTTCTTC. It translates to CASSVGGAGRYNEQFF.

This CDR3 is CASSQATGGYNSPLHF. For the CDR3, the DNA is TGTGCCAGCAGCCAAGCAACAGGGGGATATAATTCACCCCTCCACTTT. This chain links TRBV4-2 with TRBJ1-6; 8 positions match TRBD1. The germline V gene encodes CDR1 LGHNA and CDR2 YNFKEQ. Trimming removed 1 base from V and 4 bases from J; junction bases left unmatched: 3. This CDR3 region has 16 residues.

The chain is built from TRBV3-1 (or the pseudogene TRBV3-2) and TRBJ2-3, with 11 bases matching TRBD1. The V segment lost 4 bases and the J segment 8 bases; nucleotides outside the gene matches: 8. Germline V CDR1 and CDR2: LGHDT, YNNKEL (reference sequence). The CDR3 extends over 15 amino acids. CDR3 sequence reads: CASSPPGQGASTQYF. In DNA form, the CDR3 reads TGTGCCAGCAGCCCGCCCGGACAGGGGGCGTCTACGCAGTATTTT.

The V call is TRBV5-6, the J call TRBJ1-5; 7 nucleotides line up with TRBD1. Trimming took 1 base from V and 4 from J; bases not matched to a gene: 5. This CDR3 contains 15 residues. Germline lookup yields CDR1 SGHDT and CDR2 YYEEEE. CDR3 loop: CASSLMGQLNQPQHF. In nucleotides, the CDR3 is TGTGCCAGCAGCTTGATGGGACAGCTGAATCAGCCCCAGCATTTT.

CDR3 sequence (DNA): TGCGCCAGCAAGGTAGTCGGGGACACTGAAGCTTTCTTT. Its protein is CASKVVGDTEAFF. The chain couples TRBV5-1 to TRBJ1-1; D not certain. The CDR3 consists of 13 residues. V lost 6 bases to trimming and J lost 3 bases, with 12 bases between them. Germline V gives CDR1 SGHRS, CDR2 YFSETQ.

The chain recombines TRBV7-2 with TRBJ2-1, with 7 bases aligning to TRBD1. CDR1 is SGHTA, CDR2 FQGNSA, per germline. The J segment lost 4 bases and the V segment lost 2 bases, leaving 8 bases of the junction unmatched. The CDR3 totals 16 residues. This chain's CDR3 is CASSLSGTVFYNEQFF. The CDR3 DNA reads TGTGCCAGCAGCTTATCCGGGACAGTATTTTACAATGAGCAGTTCTTC.

Note on this clone: Compared with germline, one end of the junction differs, possibly owing to a read error. This chain joins TRBV29-1 and TRBJ1-2; 7 nucleotides line up with TRBD1. This CDR3 contains 14 residues. Germline V gives CDR1 SQVTM, CDR2 ANQGSEA. In nucleotides, the CDR3 is TGCAGCGTCCACTTGCGGGACAGAGACCGTGAGGGTATCTTC. Translating it yields CSVHLRDRDREGIF.

The chain recombines TRBV2 with TRBJ1-2; TRBD1 might be the D (6 bases). Germline V lookup: CDR1 SNHLY, CDR2 FYNNEI. This CDR3 contains 14 residues. The germline V and J ends were trimmed by 3 bases and 4 bases, with 12 bases remaining between them. The CDR3 loop reads CASSEDRQIYGYTF. The DNA for the CDR3 is TGTGCCAGCAGTGAGGACAGACAAATCTATGGCTACACCTTC.

This chain joins TRBV2 and TRBJ1-5; D is unresolved. This CDR3 has 16 amino acids. Trimming pared 6 bases from V and 0 bases from J, leaving 15 bases between. CDR1 and CDR2 (germline): SNHLY, FYNNEI. This CDR3 reads CASRAGNYNSNQPQHF. CDR3 sequence (DNA): TGTGCCAGCAGAGCCGGGAACTACAATAGCAATCAGCCCCAGCATTTT.

This clone appeared a single time. The CDR3 bases are TGCGCCAGCAGCCAAGACTCCGGACTAGCTGGGAATGAGCAGTTCTTC. Translating gives CASSQDSGLAGNEQFF. The J gene is TRBJ2-1, the V gene TRBV4-3; 8 positions match TRBD2. This CDR3 region has 16 residues. The ends lost 0 bases at V and 7 bases at J; junction bases unmatched: 8. Per the germline V gene, CDR1 is LGHNA and CDR2 is YSLEER.

This chain uses TRBV4-1 with TRBJ1-6; the D gene is possibly TRBD1 (5 bases). The V and J ends lost 0 bases and 5 bases respectively, with 14 bases between them. The length of the CDR3 is 17 residues. Germline V gene lookup returns CDR1 MGHRA and CDR2 YSYEKL. In nucleotides, the CDR3 is TGCGCCAGCAGCCAAGACGGAGCAACAGGAAATAATTCACCCCTCCACTTT. Its protein product is CASSQDGATGNNSPLHF.

This chain connects TRBV6-5 to TRBJ1-6; D ambiguous. The CDR3 has 12 residues. Trimming left V 4 bases short and J 9 bases short, with 7 bases between. Germline CDR1 and CDR2: MNHEY and SVGAGI. CDR3: CASSSGSSPLHF. The CDR3 bases are TGTGCCAGCAGTTCGGGAAGTTCACCCCTCCACTTT.

This chain links TRBV6-5 with TRBJ1-2; the D gene is possibly TRBD1 (5 bases). The germline V gene encodes CDR1 MNHEY and CDR2 SVGAGI. The V gene lost 10 bases and the J gene lost 4 bases, with 19 bases spanning the gap. The CDR3 covers 14 residues. For the CDR3, the DNA is TGTGCCACCCGGGGGTATGGATTGGGCTATGGCTACACCTTC. This codes for CATRGYGLGYGYTF.

The V and J genes are TRBV5-1 and TRBJ2-4, with D possibly TRBD2 on 7 matching bases. The V gene lost 4 bases and the J gene lost 7 bases, with 15 bases spanning the gap. CDR1 and CDR2 (germline): SGHRS, YFSETQ. The CDR3 totals 14 residues. The CDR3 sequence is CASSVGGRINIQYF. CDR3 sequence (DNA): TGCGCCAGCAGCGTGGGGGGGCGAATTAACATTCAGTACTTC.

The gene calls are TRBV10-3 and TRBJ1-4; maybe TRBD1 (6 bases). V was trimmed by 11 bases and J by 8 bases, leaving 12 bases between them. The V gene's germline CDR1 is ENHRY and CDR2 SYGVKD. This CDR3 spans 11 amino acids. The CDR3 reads CASRGGEKLFF. The CDR3 DNA sequence: TGTGCCTCGAGGGGGGGAGAAAAACTGTTTTTT.

The chain carries TRBV30 and TRBJ2-3; tentatively, D is TRBD1 (5 bases). The CDR3 extends over 12 amino acids. The ends were cut back, 2 bases at V and 5 bases at J, with 8 bases in the middle. Looked up from germline, CDR1 is GTSNPN and CDR2 is SVGIG (reference sequence). The CDR3 here is CAWSLQVDTQYF. The CDR3 DNA reads as TGTGCCTGGAGTCTACAGGTAGATACGCAGTATTTT.

The V and J genes are TRBV7-8 and TRBJ1-2, with D possibly TRBD1 on 5 matching bases. Germline assignment: CDR1 SGHVS and CDR2 FQNEAQ. CDR3 length: 14 residues. Trimming removed 1 base at V and 11 bases at J, with 17 bases between. CDR3 amino acids: CASSLESGPSRYTF. CDR3 nucleotides: TGTGCCAGCAGCTTAGAGTCAGGGCCTTCCCGGTACACCTTC.

The V gene is TRBV30, the J gene TRBJ2-3; D is ambiguous. The ends were cut back, 0 bases at V and 6 bases at J, with 7 bases in the middle. This CDR3 is built from 12 residues. Germline V gene data show CDR1 as GTSNPN and CDR2 as SVGIG (reference sequence). The DNA for the CDR3 is TGTGCCTGGAGTGTACATTGGGATACGCAGTATTTT. Translated: CAWSVHWDTQYF.

The rearrangement joins TRBV19 to TRBJ2-1, with TRBD1 matching 11 bases. The V segment lost 3 bases and the J segment 5 bases; nucleotides outside the gene matches: 12. This CDR3 comprises 18 residues. Germline-derived CDR1 and CDR2 are LNHDA and SQIVND (reference sequence). In DNA form, the CDR3 reads TGTGCCAGTAGTATTGGGCGGACAGGGGGCTTTAGTCACAATGAGCAGTTCTTC. Translating it yields CASSIGRTGGFSHNEQFF.

The DNA of the CDR3 is TGTGCCACCAGTGACCCTAAGGACAGGGAGGATGAGCAGTTCTTC. It encodes CATSDPKDREDEQFF. The J gene is TRBJ2-1, the V gene TRBV24-1; 8 bases are shared with TRBD1. The CDR3 length is 15 residues. V lost 4 bases, J lost 8 bases, and 9 bases stayed unmatched. CDR1 and CDR2 (germline): KGHDR, SFDVKD.

In regard to this clone: Other nucleotide sequences in the sample specify the same CDR3. V is TRBV19 and J is TRBJ1-1, with D unclear. From germline, CDR1 is LNHDA and CDR2 SQIVND (reference sequence). Trimming pared 5 bases from V and 1 base from J, leaving 8 bases between. There are 13 residues in the CDR3. Written as DNA, the CDR3 is TGTGCCAGTAGTGCTCCGGGGAACACTGAAGCTTTCTTT. Its protein product is CASSAPGNTEAFF. Looking up the rest from reference TRBV19 and TRBJ1-1 gives the full variable domain: DGGITQSPKYLFRKEGQNVTLSCEQNLNHDAMYWYRQDPGQGLRLIYYSQIVNDFQKGDIAEGYSVSREKKESFPLTVTSAQKNPTAFYLCASSAPGNTEAFFGQGTRLTVV.

The J gene is TRBJ2-2, the V gene TRBV13; the match to TRBD1 covers 7 bases. The V segment lost 2 bases and the J segment 0 bases; nucleotides outside the gene matches: 3. This CDR3 region has 16 residues. Looked up from germline, CDR1 is PRHDT and CDR2 is FYEKMQ (reference sequence). The CDR3 bases are TGTGCCAGCAGCTTATACGGGACAGCGAACACCGGGGAGCTGTTTTTT. This encodes CASSLYGTANTGELFF.